This passage covers 8 T cell receptor beta chains from one sample sequenced in a study of cytomegalovirus exposure and HLA in healthy donors. Clones were sequenced by immunoSEQ multiplex PCR, and TCRdb holds only the in-frame ones, with some missing. The sample records 330,000 or so clones, more than 80% being singletons. Sequenced: PBMCs. These receptors were obtained from a woman between 18 and 30 years old in good health and CMV-seronegative.

The chain recombines TRBV27 with TRBJ2-1, with D possibly matching TRBD1 (6 bases). The CDR3 contains 17 residues. With 2 bases removed from V and 1 base from J, the gap between germline ends came to 15 bases. The germline V gene encodes CDR1 MNHEY and CDR2 SMNVEV (reference sequence). The CDR3 region has the DNA TGTGCCAGCAGTTTAGGGGGCCTGGCGGAATCCTACAATGAGCAGTTCTTC. Amino acids: CASSLGGLAESYNEQFF.

V and J are TRBV28 and TRBJ1-2, with D possibly TRBD1 on 6 matching bases. The germline V and J ends were trimmed by 5 bases and 2 bases, with 18 bases remaining between them. Germline CDR1 is MDHEN and CDR2 is SYDVKM. This CDR3 spans 16 amino acids. Here the CDR3 DNA reads TGTGCCAGCAGTCTAAGCGCTCCGGGGACAAACTATGGCTACACCTTC. This codes for CASSLSAPGTNYGYTF.

The chain joins TRBV9 to TRBJ2-3, with D possibly being TRBD2 (5 bases). The CDR3 is 13 amino acids. Germline lookup yields CDR1 SGDLS and CDR2 YYNGEE. Trimming left V 4 bases short and J 6 bases short, with 12 bases between. The CDR3 spells CASSSLPGDTQYF. CDR3 bases: TGTGCCAGCAGCTCCCTGCCGGGGGATACGCAGTATTTT. Filled out from reference TRBV9 and TRBJ2-3, the complete variable domain reads DSGVTQTPKHLITATGQRVTLRCSPRSGDLSVYWYQQSLDQGLQFLIQYYNGEERAKGNILERFSAQQFPDLHSELNLSSLELGDSALYFCASSSLPGDTQYFGPGTRLTVL.

The table lists this clone with a count of one. This rearrangement joins TRBV2 to TRBJ2-2; TRBD1 matches at 9 bases. The CDR3 is 13 residues long. Trimming took 7 bases from V and 7 from J; bases not matched to a gene: 4. Germline V gene lookup returns CDR1 SNHLY and CDR2 FYNNEI. CDR3 DNA: TGTGCCAGCACCGGACAGGGGCTCGGGGAGCTGTTTTTT. This translates into CASTGQGLGELFF.

V gene TRBV18 combines with J gene TRBJ1-1, with 9 bases aligning to TRBD1. Germline assignment: CDR1 KGHSH and CDR2 LQKENI. This CDR3 has 17 amino acids. After removal of 1 base from V and 4 bases from J, the junction contained 10 bases not matched to a gene. The CDR3 loop is CASSPREPGQGSTEAFF. CDR3 in DNA: TGTGCCAGCTCACCACGAGAACCGGGACAGGGAAGCACTGAAGCTTTCTTT.

V usage is TRBV5-4 and J usage is TRBJ2-6; the D gene is possibly TRBD2 (5 bases). CDR1 is SGHNT, CDR2 YYREEE, per germline (reference sequence). V lost 7 bases to trimming and J lost 3 bases, with 20 bases between them. The CDR3 covers 17 residues. The CDR3, as DNA: TGTGCCAGCGGGGAATGGGAAGGAGGAGGTGGGGCCAACGTCCTGACTTTC. Residues: CASGEWEGGGGANVLTF.

About this clone itself: Because the CDR3's place on the DNA is in doubt, the DNA is left out and the CDR3 is given as listed by TCRdb. This CDR3 reads CASSPPFGAGSYGYTF. The J gene is TRBJ1-2, the V gene TRBV18. Germline lookup yields CDR1 KGHSH and CDR2 LQKENI. The length of the CDR3 is 16 amino acids, counting both ends.

This clone was detected only once. This chain connects TRBV2 to TRBJ1-1, with 10 bases fitting TRBD1. The germline CDR1 and CDR2 sequences are SNHLY and FYNNEI. There are 16 residues in the CDR3. V gave up 5 bases and J gave up 5 bases; unmatched junction bases: 11. The CDR3 nucleotides are TGTGCCAGCAGTCCGGGACAGGGGTTTTGGGTTACTGAAGCTTTCTTT. Translation: CASSPGQGFWVTEAFF. Full variable domain (outside the CDR3, taken from reference TRBV2 and TRBJ1-1): EPEVTQTPSHQVTQMGQEVILRCVPISNHLYFYWYRQILGQKVEFLVSFYNNEISEKSEIFDDQFSVERPDGSNFTLKIRSTKLEDSAMYFCASSPGQGFWVTEAFFGQGTRLTVV.